The clone carrying this TCR beta chain has a single count. Its antigen remains unidentified. At one boundary the junction diverges from the germline segment, which might be a read error. This entry belongs to a study of graft-versus-host responses after intestinal transplantation. Study-level information: As for transplant type, recipients had multivisceral, liver-intestinal, or isolated intestinal grafts. Every one of the recipients received anti-thymocyte globulin induction and afterwards took tacrolimus and steroids for approximately 3 years. Whole-study results and caveats: Early post-transplant HvG declines tracked with peak circulating GvH clone levels. GvH clones turned up in recipient marrow; some had shown up first in ileum or blood.

CDR1 LNHDA and CDR2 SQIVND come from the germline V gene (reference sequence). The CDR3 covers 13 residues. Repertoires were generated with immunoSEQ multiplex PCR, while TCRdb's copy carries only in-frame clones and drops some. The sample comprises roughly 80,000 clones, around 90% of which are singletons, and approximately 8% rests with the top ten. V and J are TRBV19 and TRBJ1-5; no clear D gene. The source is a human donor who was the organ donor for an intestinal transplant. Sequencing was performed on unstimulated CD8+ T cells sorted from spleen or lymph node cells, taken before transplant. In nucleotides, the CDR3 is TGTGCCTCCTGTAGCCATAGCGATCAGCCCCAGCATTTT. Residues: CASCSHSDQPQHF.